This TCR beta chain was sequenced during a study of cytomegalovirus exposure and HLA in healthy donors. Findings of the study overall: In a later analysis, V- and J-gene trimming of beta chains associated with a DCLRE1C missense variant, replicated independently.

The CDR3 extends over 14 amino acids. V lost 2 bases and J lost 6, with 8 bases in between. The germline CDR1 and CDR2 sequences are MNHEY and SVGAGI. About this clone: The target antigen is unknown.

The PCR had 60 Vbeta and 13 Jbeta primers. The assay was immunoSEQ multiplex PCR, and TCRdb's table has in-frame clones only and misses some. The sample records about 160,000 clones, about 75% being singletons. Sequencing input: PBMCs. The receptor's source is a female donor in good health and CMV-seronegative. V is TRBV6-5 and J is TRBJ1-6; D possibly corresponds to TRBD1 (5 bases). CDR3 bases: TGTGCCAGCAGTTACGGGACTACTAATTCACCCCTCCACTTT. It encodes CASSYGTTNSPLHF.